The 2 T cell receptor beta chains below all came from one sample that was sequenced in a study of technical replicates of blood from four donors. Sequencing used immunoSEQ multiplex PCR; TCRdb keeps in-frame clones, though not all of them. The sample carries just over 70,000 clones, approximately 96% recorded once. The source material was T cells isolated from PBMCs. The source of these receptors is a human donor in good health.

The rearrangement links TRBV11-3 to TRBJ2-5; D perhaps matches TRBD1 (5 bases). Trimming cost V 5 bases and J 5 bases, with 18 bases left between them. This CDR3 spans 15 amino acids. Germline loops: CDR1 SGHNT, CDR2 YENEEA. The CDR3 region has the DNA TGTGCCAGCAGCCCATCGACAGTTCCAGGGGAGACCCAGTACTTC. It codes for CASSPSTVPGETQYF.

V gene TRBV7-8 combines with J gene TRBJ2-7; D is ambiguous. CDR1 and CDR2 (germline): SGHVS, FQNEAQ. The CDR3 covers 14 residues. Trimming shortened V by 5 bases and J by 0 bases, and 11 bases separated the two germline ends. The CDR3 DNA reads TGTGCCAGCAGCCTAAACTTCTACTCCTACGAGCAGTACTTC. This encodes CASSLNFYSYEQYF.